Shown below are 5 T cell receptor beta chains from a single sample sequenced in a study of blood T cell repertoires in COVID-19. Produced via immunoSEQ multiplex PCR; TCRdb's table is partial and in-frame only. Of roughly 200,000 clones in the sample, around 86% are singletons; the top ten hold around 7%. Material: peripheral blood. The receptors were sampled from a middle-aged man with acute or convalescent COVID-19.

This chain connects TRBV6-5 to TRBJ1-1; perhaps TRBD1 as D (6 bases). Deletions cut 2 bases from V and 5 bases from J, with 15 bases between. The CDR3 totals 15 residues. Germline assignment: CDR1 MNHEY and CDR2 SVGAGI. The CDR3, as DNA: TGTGCCAGCAGTTACGCACAGGGAACTAGTACTGAAGCTTTCTTT. It translates to CASSYAQGTSTEAFF.

The V gene is TRBV7-6, the J gene TRBJ2-3; the match to TRBD2 covers 8 bases. Trimming removed 5 bases from V and 1 base from J; junction bases left unmatched: 8. The CDR3 has 16 residues. Germline CDR1 reads SGHVS; CDR2 reads FNYEAQ. CDR3 in amino acids: CASSQLEAGGTDTQYF. DNA for the CDR3: TGTGCCAGCAGCCAATTGGAAGCGGGGGGCACAGATACGCAGTATTTT. The whole variable domain, remainder taken from reference TRBV7-6 and TRBJ2-3, is GAGVSQSPRYKVTKRGQDVALRCDPISGHVSLYWYRQALGQGPEFLTYFNYEAQQDKSGLPNDRFSAERPEGSISTLTIQRTEQRDSAMYRCASSQLEAGGTDTQYFGPGTRLTVL.

V gene TRBV7-6 combines with J gene TRBJ2-1; 12 bases line up with TRBD2. CDR3 length: 20 residues. V gave up 1 base and J gave up 8 bases; unmatched junction bases: 18. Germline CDR1 is SGHVS and CDR2 is FNYEAQ. The CDR3 sequence: CASSLEGASGGVSLGDEQFF. CDR3 DNA sequence: TGTGCCAGCAGCTTAGAGGGCGCTAGCGGGGGGGTGAGCCTTGGGGATGAGCAGTTCTTC.

The chain couples TRBV6-2 or TRBV6-3 to TRBJ1-3, with 8 nucleotides matching TRBD1. Germline lookup yields CDR1 MNHEY and CDR2 SVGEGT. V trimming: 6 bases; J trimming: 0 bases; junction bases outside the gene matches: 19. The CDR3 sequence is 20 residues long. CDR3 sequence reads: CASSNLGTGDPENSGNTIYF. As DNA, the CDR3 is TGTGCCAGCAGCAACCTCGGGACAGGCGATCCTGAGAACTCTGGAAACACCATATATTTT.

The chain joins TRBV6-2 or TRBV6-3 to TRBJ2-1; D is ambiguous. The CDR3 consists of 14 residues. V was trimmed by 4 bases and J by 3 bases, leaving 10 bases between them. The V gene's germline CDR1 is MNHEY and CDR2 SVGEGT. CDR3 amino acids: CASSSMSYYNEQFF. Here the CDR3 DNA reads TGTGCCAGCAGTTCGATGAGTTACTACAATGAGCAGTTCTTC.